This is a list of T cell receptor beta chains from one sample in a study of cytotoxic CD8 clonotypes in ibrutinib-treated CLL. Produced via immunoSEQ multiplex PCR; TCRdb's table is partial and in-frame only. Of about 310,000 clones in the sample, roughly 79% were seen once. The sample in question was PBMCs, obtained before ibrutinib treatment. All receptors derive from a human donor with chronic lymphocytic leukemia. Each CDR3 is given with its conserved first and last residue. A D gene is named only where the DNA matches it firmly. Size is stated for part of the rows, as once, few or many counts, or as a class when the clone is expanded.

j_call d_call clone_size v_call cdr3_nt cdr3_aa
TRBJ2-1 . . TRBV4-3 TGCGCCAGCAGCCAAGATCGGAACCATTACAATGAGCAGTTCTTC CASSQDRNHYNEQFF
TRBJ2-3 TRBD1 . TRBV6-1 TGTGCCAGCAGTGGACAGGGGGATACCACAGATACGCAGTATTTT CASSGQGDTTDTQYF
TRBJ1-1 TRBD1 . TRBV11-2 TGTGCCAGCAGCTCGACAGGGTCTTACCTGAACACTGAAGCTTTCTTT CASSSTGSYLNTEAFF
TRBJ2-5 . few TRBV4-1 TGCGCCAGCAGCCAATCCCTTTACGTAGGGGGCCAGTACTTC CASSQSLYVGGQYF
TRBJ2-1 TRBD2 . TRBV27 TGTGCCAGCAGTTTATGGAGCGGGAGACCTCACAATGAGCAGTTCTTC CASSLWSGRPHNEQFF
TRBJ2-2 . few TRBV7-3 TGTGCCAGCAGCTCCATCATTACCGGGGAGCTGTTTTTT CASSSIITGELFF
TRBJ2-1 TRBD2 . TRBV11-2 TGTGCCAGCAGCCTGGGGGGACTAGCGGGACAGTACAATGAGCAGTTCTTC CASSLGGLAGQYNEQFF
TRBJ1-3 . few TRBV19 TGTGCCAGTAGTCCACGACAAGAGTCTGGAAACACCATATATTTT CASSPRQESGNTIYF
TRBJ2-3 . . TRBV29-1 TGCAGCGTTGATCCCAACACAGATACGCAGTATTTT CSVDPNTDTQYF
TRBJ2-7 . few TRBV6-6 TGTGCCAGCGGCGTGCCGCCCGACGAGCAGTACTTC CASGVPPDEQYF
TRBJ2-7 . few TRBV5-1 TGCGCCAGCAGCTTGGGTTCTAGCGAGCAGTACTTC CASSLGSSEQYF
TRBJ1-2 TRBD1 . TRBV5-1 TGCGCCAGCAGCCCAGGGACAGGATTTCTCGAGGGCTACACCTTC CASSPGTGFLEGYTF
TRBJ2-3 . . TRBV4-3 TGCGCCAGCAGCCAAGATCCCAGGCCCCACACAGATACGCAGTATTTT CASSQDPRPHTDTQYF
TRBJ2-7 . . TRBV27 TGTGCCAGCAGTCTGATGGGGGGCTCCTACGAGCAGTACTTC CASSLMGGSYEQYF
TRBJ2-1 . . TRBV4-3 TGCGCCAGCAGCCAAGATCGTTTTGAGCAGTTCTTC CASSQDRFEQFF
TRBJ2-5 TRBD2 . TRBV11-3 TGTGCCAGCAGGGCGGGAGGGCCGGAGACCCAGTACTTC CASRAGGPETQYF
TRBJ2-5 . . TRBV7-9 TGTGCCAGCAGCTCCTACAGGGTACAGCAAGAGACCCAGTACTTC CASSSYRVQQETQYF
TRBJ2-7 TRBD1 . TRBV23-1 TGCGCCAGCAGTCAACCTTGGGGACAGCGCTCCTACGAGCAGTACTTC CASSQPWGQRSYEQYF
TRBJ2-1 TRBD2 once TRBV4-2 TGTGCCAGCAGCTCCGTCATTAGCGGGATCTACAATGAGCAGTTCTTC CASSSVISGIYNEQFF
TRBJ2-5 . few TRBV7-2 TGTGCCAGCAGCTTAGTAGCGGAAGAGACCCAGTACTTC CASSLVAEETQYF
TRBJ2-1 TRBD2 . TRBV9 TGTGCCAGCAGCCGTGGTACTAGCGGTACCTACAATGAGCAGTTCTTC CASSRGTSGTYNEQFF
TRBJ2-3 TRBD2 . TRBV27 TGTGCCAGCAGTTCACGCCGTACTAGCGGGAGTGGAGATACGCAGTATTTT CASSSRRTSGSGDTQYF
TRBJ2-7 . . TRBV28 TGTGCCAGCAGTTGGGGGAGTTACGAGCAGTACTTC CASSWGSYEQYF
TRBJ2-7 TRBD1 few TRBV15 TGTGCCACCAGCAGAGGGGACAGGAACTCCTACGAGCAGTACTTC CATSRGDRNSYEQYF
TRBJ1-2 . . TRBV6-5 TGTGCCAGCAGGAGGGGACGGCCAGATGGCTACACCTTC CASRRGRPDGYTF
TRBJ2-7 . . TRBV5-1 TGCGCCAGCAAGTTGAGACAGATAGACTACGAGCAGTACTTC CASKLRQIDYEQYF
TRBJ1-1 . . TRBV5-5 TGTGCCAGCAGCCTGGCGTTAAAGACTGAAGCTTTCTTT CASSLALKTEAFF
TRBJ2-2 TRBD2 once TRBV11-3 TGTGCCAGCGGGCTAGCGGGAGGCAGCACCGGGGAGCTGTTTTTT CASGLAGGSTGELFF
TRBJ2-1 TRBD2 . TRBV19 TGTGCCAGTAGTGGCGGGACTAGCGGGAGAGGGTATGAGCAGTTCTTC CASSGGTSGRGYEQFF